The 7 T cell receptor beta chains given below trace back to one sample, sequenced in a study of blood T cell repertoires in COVID-19. The protocol was immunoSEQ multiplex PCR, while the TCRdb copy is restricted to in-frame clones and leaves out a portion. Of around 430,000 clones listed, roughly 89% are singletons. Sequenced: PBMCs or T cells enriched from blood (not recorded which). These receptors all come from a woman in her forties or fifties who had recovered from COVID-19.

This clone was detected a few times. V gene TRBV19 combines with J gene TRBJ2-1; TRBD1 matches 8 bases. Germline values: CDR1 LNHDA, CDR2 SQIVND (reference sequence). CDR3 length: 16 residues. Trimming took 6 bases from V and 4 from J; bases not matched to a gene: 11. CDR3 amino acids: CASRTLETGAYNEQFF. The CDR3 DNA reads TGTGCCAGTAGGACATTGGAGACAGGGGCTTACAATGAGCAGTTCTTC.

The chain combines TRBV11-2 with TRBJ2-5; 11 nucleotides agree with TRBD2. V gave up 8 bases and J gave up 4 bases; unmatched junction bases: 15. From germline, CDR1 is SGHAT and CDR2 FQNNGV. This CDR3 has 17 amino acids. CDR3: CASGSLAGGVLGETQYF. The CDR3 region has the DNA TGTGCCAGCGGAAGTCTAGCGGGGGGAGTTTTAGGAGAGACCCAGTACTTC.

The rearrangement uses TRBV20-1 and TRBJ1-2; D not resolved. Germline V gives CDR1 DFQATT, CDR2 SNEGSKA (reference sequence). This CDR3 comprises 11 residues. V shed 3 bases and J shed 6 bases, with 8 bases lying between them. The CDR3 spells CSASRNNGYTF. In DNA, the CDR3 is TGCAGTGCTAGCCGCAACAATGGCTACACCTTC.

The J gene is TRBJ2-7, the V gene TRBV7-3; D is possibly TRBD1 (5 bases). The CDR3 is 16 residues long. Trimming stripped 2 bases from V and 4 bases from J, with 18 bases between. CDR1 and CDR2 from the germline V gene are SGHTA and FQGTGA. CDR3 amino acids: CASSLPESTNRYEQYF. In nucleotides, the CDR3 is TGTGCCAGCAGCTTACCAGAGAGCACAAACAGGTACGAGCAGTACTTC.

This sequence joins TRBV5-1 and TRBJ2-4; D is uncertain. Trimming removed 2 bases at V and 3 bases at J, with 9 bases between. This CDR3 comprises 14 residues. Germline V CDR1 and CDR2: SGHRS, YFSETQ. The CDR3 DNA reads as TGCGCCAGCAGCTTAACATCCGACAAAAACATTCAGTACTTC. It specifies CASSLTSDKNIQYF.

The V call is TRBV18, the J call TRBJ1-2; maybe TRBD1 (6 bases). V was cut by 2 bases and J by 3 bases, with 16 bases left in between. Germline V lookup: CDR1 KGHSH, CDR2 LQKENI. The CDR3 totals 16 residues. CDR3: CASSPNSRGADYGYTF. The CDR3 DNA reads TGTGCCAGCTCACCAAATTCACGGGGGGCTGACTATGGCTACACCTTC.

This rearrangement joins TRBV13 to TRBJ2-3; 8 bases are shared with TRBD2. Germline assignment: CDR1 PRHDT and CDR2 FYEKMQ (reference sequence). The CDR3 spans 17 residues. V gave up 6 bases and J gave up 0 bases; unmatched junction bases: 11. CDR3 protein: CASRLTGGRASTDTQYF. The CDR3 nucleotides are TGTGCCAGCAGGTTGACGGGGGGGCGAGCTAGCACAGATACGCAGTATTTT.